This T cell receptor beta chain was obtained from a study of T cells of healthy individuals. TCRdb called the 5' RACE reads again in MiXCR, with one record for every CDR3 protein. The sample consists of about 96,000 distinct CDR3 sequences, 17% of them appearing once. V lost 4 bases, J lost 4 bases, and 12 bases lay in between. The CDR3 runs to 14 residues. The V gene's germline CDR1 is SGHTA and CDR2 FQGNSA. This clonotype was found many times. The chain combines TRBV7-2 with TRBJ2-3; weak D call: TRBD2 (6 bases). This TCR derives from a human donor in good health. The CDR3 here is CASSSLLASDTQYF. DNA of the CDR3: TGTGCCAGCAGCTCCCTACTAGCTTCAGATACGCAGTATTTT.